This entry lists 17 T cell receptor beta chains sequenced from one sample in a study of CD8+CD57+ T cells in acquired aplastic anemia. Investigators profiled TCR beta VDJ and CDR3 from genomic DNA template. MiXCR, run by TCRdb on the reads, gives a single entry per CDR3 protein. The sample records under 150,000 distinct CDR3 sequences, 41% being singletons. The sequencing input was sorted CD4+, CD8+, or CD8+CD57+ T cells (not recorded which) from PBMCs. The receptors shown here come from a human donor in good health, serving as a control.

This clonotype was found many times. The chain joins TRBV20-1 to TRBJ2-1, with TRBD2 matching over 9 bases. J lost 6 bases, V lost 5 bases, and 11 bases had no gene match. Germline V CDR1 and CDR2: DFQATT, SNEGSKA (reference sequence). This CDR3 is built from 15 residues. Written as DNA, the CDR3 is TGCAGTGCTTCTTTTACTAGCGGGCGTCGCAATGAGCAGTTCTTC. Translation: CSASFTSGRRNEQFF.

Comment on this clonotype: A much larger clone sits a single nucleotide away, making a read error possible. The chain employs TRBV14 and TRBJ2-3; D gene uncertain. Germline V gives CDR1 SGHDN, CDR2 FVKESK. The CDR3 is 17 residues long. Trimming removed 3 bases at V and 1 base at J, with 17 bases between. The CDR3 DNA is TGTGCCAGCAGCCATGTCTTCGGTTTATCGGGCACAGATACGCAGTATTTT. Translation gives CASSHVFGLSGTDTQYF.

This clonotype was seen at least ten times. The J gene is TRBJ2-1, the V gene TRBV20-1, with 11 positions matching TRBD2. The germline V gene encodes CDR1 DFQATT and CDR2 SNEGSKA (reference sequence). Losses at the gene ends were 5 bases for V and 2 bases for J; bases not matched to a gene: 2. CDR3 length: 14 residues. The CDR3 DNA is TGCAGTGCTTTAGCGGGAGGGACCTACAATGAGCAGTTCTTC. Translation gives CSALAGGTYNEQFF.

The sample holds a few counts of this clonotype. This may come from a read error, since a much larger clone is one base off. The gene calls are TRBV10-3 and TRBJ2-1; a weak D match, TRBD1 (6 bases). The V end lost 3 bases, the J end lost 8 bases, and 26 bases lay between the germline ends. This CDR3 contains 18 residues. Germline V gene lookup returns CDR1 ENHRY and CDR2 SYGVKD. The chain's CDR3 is CAISDFCGTPNLTDEQFF. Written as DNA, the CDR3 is TGTGCCATCAGTGATTTTTGTGGGACACCAAACTTAACCGATGAGCAGTTCTTC.

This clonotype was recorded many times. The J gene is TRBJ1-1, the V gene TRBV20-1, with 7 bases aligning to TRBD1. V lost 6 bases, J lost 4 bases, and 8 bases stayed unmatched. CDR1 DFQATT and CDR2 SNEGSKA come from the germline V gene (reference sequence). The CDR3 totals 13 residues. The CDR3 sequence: CSARQGSSTEAFF. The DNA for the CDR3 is TGCAGTGCAAGACAGGGTTCGAGCACTGAAGCTTTCTTT.

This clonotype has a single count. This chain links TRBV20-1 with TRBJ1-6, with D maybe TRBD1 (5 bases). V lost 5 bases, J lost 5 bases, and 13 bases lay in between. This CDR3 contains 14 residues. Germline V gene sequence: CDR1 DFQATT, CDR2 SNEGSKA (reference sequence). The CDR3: CSAGRTNDNSPLHF. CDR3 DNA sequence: TGCAGTGCTGGGCGGACAAACGATAATTCACCCCTCCACTTT.

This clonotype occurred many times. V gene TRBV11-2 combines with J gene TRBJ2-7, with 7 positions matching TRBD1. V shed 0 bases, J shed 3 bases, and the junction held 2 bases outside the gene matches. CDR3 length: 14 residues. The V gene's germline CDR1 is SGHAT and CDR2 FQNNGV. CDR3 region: CASSLDGTDYEQYF. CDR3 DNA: TGTGCCAGCAGCTTAGATGGGACAGACTACGAGCAGTACTTC.

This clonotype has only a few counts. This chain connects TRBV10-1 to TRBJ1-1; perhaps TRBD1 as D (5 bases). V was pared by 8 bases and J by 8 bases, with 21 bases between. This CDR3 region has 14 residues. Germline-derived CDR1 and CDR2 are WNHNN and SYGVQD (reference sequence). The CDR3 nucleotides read TGCGCCAGCTCCAGGACTAGCGGGACCGCCGAAGCTTTCTTT. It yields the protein CASSRTSGTAEAFF.

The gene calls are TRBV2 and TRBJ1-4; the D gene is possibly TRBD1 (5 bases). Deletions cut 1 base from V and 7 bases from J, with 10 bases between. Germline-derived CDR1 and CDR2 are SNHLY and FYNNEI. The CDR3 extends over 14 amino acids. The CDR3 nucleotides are TGTGCCAGCAGTGAAGGCAGGGCGATTGAAAAACTGTTTTTT. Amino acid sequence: CASSEGRAIEKLFF. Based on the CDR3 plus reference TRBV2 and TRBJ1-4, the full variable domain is EPEVTQTPSHQVTQMGQEVILRCVPISNHLYFYWYRQILGQKVEFLVSFYNNEISEKSEIFDDQFSVERPDGSNFTLKIRSTKLEDSAMYFCASSEGRAIEKLFFGSGTQLSVL.

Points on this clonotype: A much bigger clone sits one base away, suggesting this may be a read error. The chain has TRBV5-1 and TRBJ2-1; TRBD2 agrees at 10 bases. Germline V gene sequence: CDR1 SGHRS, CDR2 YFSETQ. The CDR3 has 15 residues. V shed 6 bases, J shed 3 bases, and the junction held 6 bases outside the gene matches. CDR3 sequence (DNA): TGCGCCAGCACCAAAGGACTAGCGGACTACAATGAGCAGTTCTTC. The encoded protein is CASTKGLADYNEQFF.

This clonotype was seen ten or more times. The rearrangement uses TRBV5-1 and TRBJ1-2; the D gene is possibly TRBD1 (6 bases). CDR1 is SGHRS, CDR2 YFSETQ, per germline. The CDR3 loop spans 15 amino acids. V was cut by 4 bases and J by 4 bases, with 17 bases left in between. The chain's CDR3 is CASSLTPGHSYGYTF. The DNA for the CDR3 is TGCGCCAGCAGCCTGACTCCGGGACACTCCTATGGCTACACCTTC.

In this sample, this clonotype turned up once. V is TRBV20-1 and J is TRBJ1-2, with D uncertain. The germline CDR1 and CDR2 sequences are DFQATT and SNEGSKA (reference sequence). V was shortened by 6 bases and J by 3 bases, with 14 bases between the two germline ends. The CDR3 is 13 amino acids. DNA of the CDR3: TGCAGTGCCTCCCCGGCAGGTCACTATGGCTACACCTTC. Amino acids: CSASPAGHYGYTF.

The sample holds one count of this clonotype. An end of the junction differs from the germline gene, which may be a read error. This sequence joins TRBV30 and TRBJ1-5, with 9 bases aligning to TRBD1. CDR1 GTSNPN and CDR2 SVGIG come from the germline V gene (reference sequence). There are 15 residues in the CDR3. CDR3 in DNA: TGTGCCCGGAGTTGGGGACAGGGAAGTCGTCAGCCCCAGCATTTT. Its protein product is CARSWGQGSRQPQHF.

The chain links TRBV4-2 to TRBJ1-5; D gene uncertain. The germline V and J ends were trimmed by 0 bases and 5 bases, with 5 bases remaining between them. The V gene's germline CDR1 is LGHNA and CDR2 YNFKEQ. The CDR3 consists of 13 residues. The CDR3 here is CASSQDQYQPQHF. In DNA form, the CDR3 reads TGTGCCAGCAGCCAAGATCAGTATCAGCCCCAGCATTTT.

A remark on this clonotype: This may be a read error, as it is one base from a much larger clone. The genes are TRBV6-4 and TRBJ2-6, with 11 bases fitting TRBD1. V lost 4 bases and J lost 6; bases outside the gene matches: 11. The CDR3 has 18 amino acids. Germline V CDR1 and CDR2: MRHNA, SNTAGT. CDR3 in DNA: TGTGCCAGCAGTGCCTTCGGACAGGGGGCGCCTGAGGCCAACGTCCTGACTTTC. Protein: CASSAFGQGAPEANVLTF.

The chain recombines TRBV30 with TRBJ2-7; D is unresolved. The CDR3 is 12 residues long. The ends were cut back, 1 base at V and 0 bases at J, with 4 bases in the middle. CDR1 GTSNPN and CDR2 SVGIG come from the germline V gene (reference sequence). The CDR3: CAWSDNSYEQYF. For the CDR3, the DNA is TGTGCCTGGAGTGACAACTCCTACGAGCAGTACTTC.

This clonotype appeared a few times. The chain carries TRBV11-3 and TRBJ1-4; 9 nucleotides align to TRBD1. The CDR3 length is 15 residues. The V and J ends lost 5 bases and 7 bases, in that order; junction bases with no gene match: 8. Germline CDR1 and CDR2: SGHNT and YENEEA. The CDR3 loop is CASSTGTGTAEKLFF. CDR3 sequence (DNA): TGTGCCAGCAGCACCGGGACAGGGACAGCTGAAAAACTGTTTTTT.